This T cell receptor (beta chain) was sequenced in a study of T cells in Graves' hyperthyroidism and ophthalmopathy. General study results and limits: Before onset, ophthalmopathy was predicted by the model a median around 6.2 months earlier.

Amplified regions were TCR beta CDR3 sequences from RNA transcripts. First-round RT-PCR with HTBI primers amplified the TCR CDR3 region. TCRdb itself ran the multiplex PCR reads through MiXCR, one entry per CDR3 protein. The table records some 490,000 distinct CDR3 sequences, about 15% of them present only once. The CDR3 length is 14 residues. Germline V CDR1 and CDR2: SGHRS, YFSETQ. V was shortened by 7 bases and J by 3 bases, with 13 bases between the two germline ends. This clonotype was counted ten times or more. Its target is unknown. The specimen was blood. V gene TRBV5-1 combines with J gene TRBJ1-4; no clear D. The receptor comes from a woman aged 30 to 39 with Graves' ophthalmopathy. The DNA of the CDR3 is TGCGCCAGCGGACGGGGAGGGTCTAATGAAAAACTGTTTTTT. Residues: CASGRGGSNEKLFF.